This T cell receptor (beta chain) is drawn from a study of blood T cell repertoires in COVID-19. Sequencing was performed with immunoSEQ multiplex PCR; in TCRdb, only in-frame clones are kept and a portion is missing. Of 250,000 to 350,000 clones listed, around 90% were seen once; the top ten hold 2.2%. The CDR3 spans 12 residues. Germline V gene lookup returns CDR1 SQVTM and CDR2 ANQGSEA. Trimming took 4 bases from V and 8 from J, leaving 14 bases between them. This clonotype was sampled from a woman aged 45-60 years who had recovered from COVID-19. The chain joins TRBV29-1 to TRBJ1-2; weak D call: TRBD1 (6 bases). The specimen was peripheral blood. The CDR3 is CSVVRGAEGYTF. The CDR3, as DNA: TGCAGCGTTGTCAGGGGCGCGGAAGGCTACACCTTC.